The 16 T cell receptor beta chains in this list originate from one sample, sequenced in a study of control samples from healthy donors and cancer patients. Repertoires were generated with immunoSEQ multiplex PCR, while TCRdb's copy carries only in-frame clones and drops some. Of about 100,000 clones listed, more than 75% are singletons. The specimen was blood. The receptors here all came from a woman in her 50s in good health.

The V gene is TRBV6-5, the J gene TRBJ2-3; 8 bases are shared with TRBD2. Germline V lookup: CDR1 MNHEY, CDR2 SVGAGI. The CDR3 totals 14 residues. Trimming took 4 bases from V and 5 from J; bases not matched to a gene: 5. This CDR3 reads CASSSSGRIDTQYF. CDR3 sequence (DNA): TGTGCCAGCAGTTCCAGCGGGAGAATAGATACGCAGTATTTT.

The chain links TRBV6-5 to TRBJ2-7; 8 bases align to TRBD1. CDR3 size: 15 residues. J lost 9 bases, V lost 0 bases, and 10 bases had no gene match. In germline, CDR1 is MNHEY, CDR2 SVGAGI. For the CDR3, the DNA is TGTGCCAGCAGTTACTCCGGGACAGGTACACGAGGGCAGTACTTC. It encodes CASSYSGTGTRGQYF.

The V gene is TRBV29-1, the J gene TRBJ2-7; the match to TRBD1 covers 8 bases. With V trimmed by 4 bases and J by 2 bases, 7 bases remained unmatched. The CDR3 length is 14 residues. Germline CDR1 reads SQVTM; CDR2 reads ANQGSEA. The CDR3 region is CSVGRQGPPYEQYF. CDR3 in DNA: TGCAGCGTTGGAAGACAGGGGCCTCCCTACGAGCAGTACTTC.

This clone came up a few times. The chain uses TRBV7-3 and TRBJ2-2; a weak D match, TRBD2 (5 bases). With 5 bases removed from V and 5 bases from J, the gap between germline ends came to 12 bases. The germline V gene encodes CDR1 SGHTA and CDR2 FQGTGA. CDR3 length: 14 amino acids. DNA for the CDR3: TGTGCCAGCAGCCCGAGGGCGGCAACCGGGGAGCTGTTTTTT. Its translation is CASSPRAATGELFF. Full variable domain (remainder filled in from reference TRBV7-3 and TRBJ2-2): GAGVSQTPSNKVTEKGKYVELRCDPISGHTALYWYRQSLGQGPEFLIYFQGTGAADDSGLPNDRFFAVRPEGSVSTLKIQRTERGDSAVYLCASSPRAATGELFFGEGSRLTVL.

This chain connects TRBV6-1 to TRBJ1-5; D is ambiguous. Germline V gene sequence: CDR1 MNHNS, CDR2 SASEGT. The CDR3 is 15 amino acids. V shed 1 base and J shed 0 bases, with 7 bases lying between them. CDR3 sequence (DNA): TGTGCCAGCAGTGAAGGCGTCACTAGCAATCAGCCCCAGCATTTT. Amino acid sequence: CASSEGVTSNQPQHF.

The chain combines TRBV24-1 with TRBJ2-3; D call uncertain. The V end was cut by 2 bases, the J end by 2 bases, with 13 bases between. Germline V gene data show CDR1 as KGHDR and CDR2 as SFDVKD. The CDR3 consists of 16 residues. DNA of the CDR3: TGTGCCACCAGTGATTCGGGCATGGGCTCCACAGATACGCAGTATTTT. Translated, it gives CATSDSGMGSTDTQYF.

J is TRBJ2-3 and V is TRBV27; TRBD2 is a possible D gene (7 bases). CDR1 and CDR2 from the germline V gene are MNHEY and SMNVEV (reference sequence). V shed 6 bases and J shed 6 bases, with 25 bases lying between them. The CDR3 contains 17 residues. As DNA, the CDR3 is TGTGCCAGCAGCCTTTTAGTTGGCGGGGGCAGGCAGGATACGCAGTATTTT. This gives the protein CASSLLVGGGRQDTQYF.

CDR3 sequence reads: CASSLQGQGEAFF. In nucleotides, the CDR3 is TGTGCCAGCAGTTTACAAGGTCAGGGTGAAGCTTTCTTT. The chain combines TRBV12-3 or TRBV12-4 with TRBJ1-1; maybe TRBD1 (5 bases). V lost 2 bases and J lost 7, with 11 bases in between. This CDR3 comprises 13 residues.

This clone was picked up a small number of times. The V and J genes are TRBV9 and TRBJ1-2; D unresolved. The CDR3 spans 15 residues. The V end was cut by 0 bases, the J end by 3 bases, with 12 bases between. Germline V gene sequence: CDR1 SGDLS, CDR2 YYNGEE. The CDR3 region has the DNA TGTGCCAGCAGCGTAGAGGTGGGCTTAGACTATGGCTACACCTTC. This gives the protein CASSVEVGLDYGYTF.

This clone was picked up a small number of times. The chain links TRBV6-5 to TRBJ2-3; 10 nucleotides line up with TRBD1. The germline V gene encodes CDR1 MNHEY and CDR2 SVGAGI. The CDR3 extends over 15 amino acids. V lost 6 bases, J lost 1 base, and 4 bases stayed unmatched. CDR3 amino acids: CASRTGGAGTDTQYF. The CDR3 bases are TGTGCCAGCAGGACAGGGGGCGCCGGCACAGATACGCAGTATTTT.

V gene TRBV30 combines with J gene TRBJ1-1; no clear D. The V end was cut by 0 bases, the J end by 3 bases, with 11 bases between. Germline V gene lookup returns CDR1 GTSNPN and CDR2 SVGIG (reference sequence). The CDR3 is 14 amino acids. This CDR3 is CAWSVRGGDTEAFF. The CDR3 bases are TGTGCCTGGAGTGTACGAGGTGGGGACACTGAAGCTTTCTTT. The full variable domain, rest sourced from reference TRBV30 and TRBJ1-1, is SQTIHQWPATLVQPVGSPLSLECTVEGTSNPNLYWYRQAAGRGLQLLFYSVGIGQISSEVPQNLSASRPQDRQFILSSKKLLLSDSGFYLCAWSVRGGDTEAFFGQGTRLTVV.

The rearrangement links TRBV5-1 to TRBJ1-4, with TRBD1 identical over 9 bases. The germline V gene has CDR1 SGHRS and CDR2 YFSETQ. V lost 3 bases and J lost 8; bases outside the gene matches: 14. This CDR3 comprises 17 residues. The CDR3 nucleotides are TGCGCCAGCAGCTGGAGGTCTACCGGGACAGGGCAGGAAAAACTGTTTTTT. This sequence encodes CASSWRSTGTGQEKLFF.

This clone was seen ten or more times. The chain employs TRBV12-3 or TRBV12-4 and TRBJ1-2; D uncertain. This CDR3 comprises 13 residues. Trimming took off 2 bases at V and 4 bases at J, with 8 bases between the two ends. The CDR3 region is CASSLPGIYGYTF. CDR3 DNA sequence: TGTGCCAGCAGTTTACCGGGAATCTATGGCTACACCTTC.

The genes are TRBV12-3 or TRBV12-4 and TRBJ2-7, with D possibly TRBD1 on 6 matching bases. V was cut by 7 bases and J by 3 bases, with 13 bases left in between. The CDR3 extends over 13 amino acids. The CDR3 sequence is CASTPVQGYEQYF. The CDR3 DNA follows: TGTGCCAGCACTCCCGTACAGGGCTACGAGCAGTACTTC.

The V call is TRBV5-6, the J call TRBJ2-7, with TRBD1 matching 8 bases. The CDR3 is made up of 16 amino acids. V gave up 5 bases and J gave up 0 bases; unmatched junction bases: 10. CDR1 and CDR2 from the germline V gene are SGHDT and YYEEEE. The CDR3 here is CASRIGDRSTSYEQYV. The CDR3 DNA is TGTGCCAGCAGGATAGGGGACAGGAGCACCTCCTACGAGCAGTACGTC.

This chain connects TRBV18 to TRBJ2-7, with D uncertain. The germline V and J ends were trimmed by 6 bases and 0 bases, with 15 bases remaining between them. The CDR3 contains 15 residues. Germline CDR1 reads KGHSH; CDR2 reads LQKENI. The CDR3 region is CASSPSELHSYEQYV. Written as DNA, the CDR3 is TGTGCCAGCTCCCCTTCCGAGTTACACTCCTACGAGCAGTACGTC.